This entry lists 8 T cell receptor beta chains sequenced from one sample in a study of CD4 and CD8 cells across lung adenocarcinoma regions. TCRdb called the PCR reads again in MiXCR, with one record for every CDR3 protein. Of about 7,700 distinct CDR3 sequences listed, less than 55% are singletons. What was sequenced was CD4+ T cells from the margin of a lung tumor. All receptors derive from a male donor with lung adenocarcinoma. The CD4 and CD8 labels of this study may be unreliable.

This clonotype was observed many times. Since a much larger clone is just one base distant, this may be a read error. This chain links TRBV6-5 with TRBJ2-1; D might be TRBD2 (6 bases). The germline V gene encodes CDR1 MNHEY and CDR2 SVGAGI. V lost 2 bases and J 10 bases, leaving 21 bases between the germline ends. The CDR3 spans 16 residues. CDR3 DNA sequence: TGTGCCAGCAGTTACGCAACGGGGGTAGGGACCTACGAGCAGTTCTTC. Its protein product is CASSYATGVGTYEQFF.

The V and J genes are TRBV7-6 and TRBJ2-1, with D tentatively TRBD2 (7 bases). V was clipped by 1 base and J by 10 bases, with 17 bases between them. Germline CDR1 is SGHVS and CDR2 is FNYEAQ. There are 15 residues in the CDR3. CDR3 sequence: CASSLVGGGVNEQFF. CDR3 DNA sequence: TGTGCCAGCAGCTTAGTAGGGGGGGGGGTGAACGAGCAGTTCTTC.

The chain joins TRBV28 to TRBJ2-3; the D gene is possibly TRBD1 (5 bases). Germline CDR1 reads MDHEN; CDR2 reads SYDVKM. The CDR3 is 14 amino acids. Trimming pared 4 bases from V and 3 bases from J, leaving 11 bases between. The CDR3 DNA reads TGTGCCAGCAGTTCCCCAGCAGGGACAGATACGCAGTATTTT. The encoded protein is CASSSPAGTDTQYF.

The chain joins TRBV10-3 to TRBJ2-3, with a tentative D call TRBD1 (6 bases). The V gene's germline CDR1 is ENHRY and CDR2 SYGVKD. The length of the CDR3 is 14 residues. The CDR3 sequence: CAGLGGRDQETQYF. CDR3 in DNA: TGTGCGGGGCTTGGGGGCCGGGACCAAGAGACGCAGTATTTT.

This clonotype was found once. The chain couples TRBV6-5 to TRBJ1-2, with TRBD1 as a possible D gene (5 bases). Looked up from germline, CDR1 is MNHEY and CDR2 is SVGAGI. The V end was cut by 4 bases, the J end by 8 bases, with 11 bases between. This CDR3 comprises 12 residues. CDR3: CASSSTERGYTF. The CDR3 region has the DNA TGTGCCAGCAGTTCGACAGAGAGGGGCTACACCTTC.

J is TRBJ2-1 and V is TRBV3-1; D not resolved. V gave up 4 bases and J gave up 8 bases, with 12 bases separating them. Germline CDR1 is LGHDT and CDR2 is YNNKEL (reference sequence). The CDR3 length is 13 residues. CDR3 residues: CASSLRLSYEQFF. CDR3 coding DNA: TGTGCCAGCAGCCTCCGCCTTAGCTATGAGCAGTTCTTC.

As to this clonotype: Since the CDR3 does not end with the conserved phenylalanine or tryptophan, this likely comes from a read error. The CDR3 loop reads CASSYRGRETQFS. CDR3 nucleotide sequence: TGTGCCAGCAGTTACAGGGGGCGGGAGACCCAGTTCTCC. The rearrangement links TRBV6-5 to TRBJ2-1; D is tentatively TRBD1 or TRBD2 (7 bases each). Trimming took off 2 bases at V and 13 bases at J, with 15 bases between the two ends. CDR3 length: 13 amino acids. Germline V gene data show CDR1 as MNHEY and CDR2 as SVGAGI.

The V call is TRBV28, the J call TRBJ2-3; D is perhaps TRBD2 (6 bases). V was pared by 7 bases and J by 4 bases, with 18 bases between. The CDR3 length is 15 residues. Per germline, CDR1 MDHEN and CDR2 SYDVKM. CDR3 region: CASTTPGGGADTQYF. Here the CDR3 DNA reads TGTGCCAGCACCACCCCCGGGGGTGGCGCAGATACGCAGTATTTT.